The rows below give T cell receptor beta chains drawn from one sample of a study of T cells in Graves' hyperthyroidism and ophthalmopathy. Via MiXCR, TCRdb re-called the multiplex PCR reads, giving one row per CDR3 protein. The sample has approximately 590,000 distinct CDR3 sequences; approximately 14% are singletons. Source material: blood. Every receptor here comes from a woman aged 25 to 39 with Graves' hyperthyroidism. Both conserved end residues are part of each CDR3. The D gene is left open where the match is weak. Clone size is stated in some rows and not others, as once, few, many or a class when expanded.

V gene	clone size	J gene	D gene	CDR3 protein	CDR3 DNA
TRBV18	many	TRBJ2-7	TRBD1	CASSDRALSSYEQYF	TGTGCCAGCTCAGACAGGGCTTTAAGCTCCTACGAGCAGTACTTC
TRBV14	NA	TRBJ2-1	NA	CASSRGTLYEQFF	TGTGCCAGCAGCCGGGGGACTCTCTACGAGCAGTTCTTC
TRBV27	many	TRBJ2-5	NA	CASSSRGQETQYF	TGTGCCAGCAGTTCTAGGGGCCAAGAGACCCAGTACTTC
TRBV20-1	NA	TRBJ2-6	NA	CSARDRAYGANVLTF	TGCAGTGCTAGAGATAGGGCTTATGGGGCCAACGTCCTGACTTTC
TRBV30	few	TRBJ1-6	NA	CAWSRDSGDNSPLHF	TGTGCCTGGAGTCGTGACAGCGGGGATAATTCACCCCTCCACTTT
TRBV9	few	TRBJ2-2	NA	CASSVVLGTGELFF	TGTGCCAGCAGCGTAGTCTTGGGAACCGGGGAGCTGTTTTTT
TRBV2	NA	TRBJ1-3	NA	CASRYAGGSGNTIYF	TGTGCCAGCCGGTATGCGGGGGGCTCTGGAAACACCATATATTTT
TRBV11-2	many	TRBJ1-1	NA	CASRSGALNTEAFF	TGTGCCAGCAGATCCGGGGCCTTGAACACTGAAGCTTTCTTT
TRBV27	NA	TRBJ1-2	NA	CASSNSGETYGYTF	TGTGCCAGCAGCAACTCAGGGGAAACTTATGGCTACACCTTC
TRBV28	many	TRBJ1-5	TRBD1	CASSFPAGGRNQPQHF	TGTGCCAGCAGTTTCCCGGCAGGGGGCAGGAATCAGCCCCAGCATTTT
TRBV2	NA	TRBJ2-3	NA	CASSEMASTDTQYF	TGTGCCAGCAGTGAAATGGCTAGCACAGATACGCAGTATTTT
TRBV29-1	few	TRBJ2-1	NA	CSVKSDEGEQFF	TGCAGCGTGAAGTCCGATGAGGGTGAGCAGTTCTTC
TRBV4-1	NA	TRBJ2-4	TRBD1	CASSLKTGGDIQYF	TGCGCCAGCAGCCTAAAGACAGGGGGGGACATTCAGTACTTC
TRBV28	many	TRBJ1-2	NA	CASSLLRENYGYTF	TGTGCCAGCAGTCTCCTCAGGGAGAACTATGGCTACACCTTC
TRBV2	NA	TRBJ2-6	NA	CASSVRVRALTSGANVLTF	TGTGCCAGCAGTGTTAGAGTCCGGGCGCTAACCTCTGGGGCCAACGTCCTGACTTTC
TRBV5-1	NA	TRBJ2-3	TRBD2	CASSLGNLVGLAGGGADTQYF	TGCGCCAGCAGCTTGGGAAACCTTGTAGGACTAGCGGGAGGAGGAGCAGATACGCAGTATTTT
TRBV3-1	many	TRBJ2-1	NA	CASSHSGGVREQFF	TGTGCCAGCAGCCACTCCGGGGGAGTACGTGAGCAGTTCTTC
TRBV20-1	many	TRBJ2-3	TRBD1	CSAAGQGNTDTQYF	TGCAGTGCTGCTGGACAGGGCAACACAGATACGCAGTATTTT
TRBV15	few	TRBJ2-1	NA	CATSRHRVATDEQFF	TGTGCCACCAGCCGACACCGGGTTGCCACGGATGAGCAGTTCTTC
TRBV4-1	NA	TRBJ1-4	NA	CASSQQKDGEKLFF	TGCGCCAGCAGCCAGCAAAAGGATGGGGAAAAACTGTTTTTT
TRBV3-1	many	TRBJ1-1	NA	CASSPHRSGFSAEAFF	TGTGCCAGCAGCCCGCACAGGAGTGGGTTTAGTGCTGAAGCTTTCTTT
TRBV15	many	TRBJ2-3	NA	CATRTVNRGTSTDTQYF	TGTGCCACCAGGACAGTGAACCGAGGGACTAGCACAGATACGCAGTATTTT
TRBV20-1	many	TRBJ2-7	NA	CSARIRDTQYYEQYF	TGCAGTGCTAGAATCAGGGACACACAATACTACGAGCAGTACTTC
TRBV20-1	many	TRBJ2-1	TRBD2	CSARLAGPYNEQFF	TGCAGTGCCCGGCTAGCGGGGCCTTACAATGAGCAGTTCTTC
TRBV2	many	TRBJ1-1	NA	CASSGRRTEAFF	TGTGCCAGCAGTGGGCGGAGGACAGAGGCTTTCTTT
TRBV6-2/TRBV6-3	many	TRBJ1-1	NA	CASRAGITEAFF	TGTGCCAGCAGGGCAGGGATCACTGAAGCTTTCTTT
TRBV5-5	NA	TRBJ2-5	NA	CASSLWGQTQYF	TGTGCCAGCAGCTTGTGGGGTCAGACCCAGTACTTC
TRBV18	few	TRBJ1-1	NA	CASSPGAPNTEAFF	TGTGCCAGCTCACCTGGGGCCCCGAACACTGAAGCTTTCTTT
TRBV10-2	few	TRBJ2-4	NA	CASSGGGPPTDIQYF	TGCGCCAGCAGTGGAGGGGGGCCCCCAACGGACATTCAGTACTTC
TRBV3-1	many	TRBJ2-7	NA	CASSQKGAYEQYF	TGTGCCAGCAGCCAGAAAGGGGCCTACGAGCAGTACTTC
TRBV5-1	NA	TRBJ2-1	TRBD1	CASRGTDSYNEQFF	TGCGCCAGCAGGGGGACAGACTCCTACAATGAGCAGTTCTTC
TRBV6-5	many	TRBJ1-1	NA	CASSYSAFLNTEAFF	TGTGCCAGCAGTTACTCTGCCTTCCTAAACACTGAAGCTTTCTTT
TRBV5-6	few	TRBJ2-1	NA	CASSLLVSSRAIEQFF	TGTGCCAGCAGCTTGTTGGTTTCTAGTCGGGCGATTGAGCAGTTCTTC
TRBV6-1	many	TRBJ2-1	TRBD2	CASSRYGAGVGGNEQFF	TGTGCCAGCAGTCGTTACGGGGCGGGGGTTGGGGGAAATGAGCAGTTCTTC
TRBV11-2	many	TRBJ2-1	NA	CASSSGTRSYNEQFF	TGTGCCAGCAGCTCTGGGACTCGCTCCTACAATGAGCAGTTCTTC
TRBV2	many	TRBJ1-5	NA	CASSWASRDQPQHF	TGTGCCAGCAGTTGGGCTAGCAGGGATCAGCCCCAGCATTTT
TRBV6-6	NA	TRBJ2-4	NA	CASSYLGARAEGKNIQYF	TGTGCCAGCAGTTACTTGGGAGCCAGGGCCGAAGGCAAAAACATTCAGTACTTC
TRBV20-1	NA	TRBJ2-5	NA	CSAMAGSLETQYF	TGCAGTGCTATGGCGGGAAGTCTGGAGACCCAGTACTTC
TRBV27	many	TRBJ2-3	NA	CASTQRPSTDTQYF	TGTGCCAGCACTCAGCGGCCTAGCACAGATACGCAGTATTTT
TRBV3-1	many	TRBJ2-7	TRBD2	CASSPVLAATEQYF	TGTGCCAGCAGCCCAGTTCTAGCGGCTACGGAGCAGTACTTC
TRBV12-3/TRBV12-4	many	TRBJ1-1	NA	CASSLSAGHTEAFF	TGTGCCAGCAGTTTAAGCGCAGGGCACACTGAAGCTTTCTTT
TRBV6-2/TRBV6-3	many	TRBJ2-1	TRBD2	CASSDASGGSYNEQFF	TGTGCCAGCAGTGACGCTAGCGGAGGCTCCTACAATGAGCAGTTCTTC
TRBV5-1	NA	TRBJ2-1	TRBD1	CASSKDRGHHEQFF	TGCGCCAGCAGCAAGGACAGGGGGCACCATGAGCAGTTCTTC
TRBV30	NA	TRBJ2-1	TRBD2	CAWSPSGRRNEQFF	TGTGCCTGGAGCCCTAGCGGGAGGAGGAATGAGCAGTTCTTC
TRBV28	many	TRBJ1-2	TRBD1	CASRASDRVNGYTF	TGTGCCAGCAGGGCCTCGGACAGGGTAAATGGCTACACCTTC
TRBV9	few	TRBJ1-1	NA	CASSVAGDGATEAFF	TGTGCCAGCAGCGTTGCCGGGGATGGGGCCACTGAAGCTTTCTTT
TRBV24-1	NA	TRBJ1-2	NA	CATSDVAGGYTF	TGTGCCACCAGTGATGTAGCAGGCGGCTACACCTTC
TRBV7-3	few	TRBJ2-2	NA	CASSLEQSFNTGELFF	TGTGCCAGCAGCTTAGAGCAGAGCTTCAACACCGGGGAGCTGTTTTTT
TRBV7-9	NA	TRBJ2-3	TRBD2	CASSLTQTSGSPTDTQYF	TGTGCCAGCAGCTTAACCCAGACTAGCGGGAGCCCCACAGATACGCAGTATTTT
TRBV7-9	many	TRBJ1-2	NA	CASSLVTRRNSGRDGYTF	TGTGCCAGCAGCTTAGTGACTCGGCGGAACTCCGGGAGGGATGGCTACACCTTC
TRBV5-1	many	TRBJ1-1	NA	CASSLTSGLSTEAFF	TGCGCCAGCAGCTTGACGTCCGGGTTAAGTACTGAAGCTTTCTTT
TRBV7-9	many	TRBJ2-1	NA	CASSANNEQFF	TGTGCCAGCAGCGCCAACAATGAGCAGTTCTTC
TRBV20-1	few	TRBJ2-3	NA	CSARGPGNTDTQYF	TGCAGTGCTAGAGGACCCGGGAACACAGATACGCAGTATTTT
TRBV4-1	NA	TRBJ1-1	TRBD1	CASSQRTGPNTEAFF	TGCGCCAGCAGCCAGCGGACAGGACCGAACACTGAAGCTTTCTTT
TRBV6-1	few	TRBJ2-1	NA	CATSAYPTSYNEQFF	TGTGCCACTTCCGCTTACCCAACCTCCTACAATGAGCAGTTCTTC
TRBV28	NA	TRBJ2-5	TRBD2	CASSLWPLAGGYQETQYF	TGTGCCAGCAGTTTATGGCCACTAGCGGGGGGATACCAAGAGACCCAGTACTTC
TRBV5-8	many	TRBJ2-5	NA	CASSLGTTQETQYF	TGTGCCAGCAGCCTCGGGACCACCCAAGAGACCCAGTACTTC